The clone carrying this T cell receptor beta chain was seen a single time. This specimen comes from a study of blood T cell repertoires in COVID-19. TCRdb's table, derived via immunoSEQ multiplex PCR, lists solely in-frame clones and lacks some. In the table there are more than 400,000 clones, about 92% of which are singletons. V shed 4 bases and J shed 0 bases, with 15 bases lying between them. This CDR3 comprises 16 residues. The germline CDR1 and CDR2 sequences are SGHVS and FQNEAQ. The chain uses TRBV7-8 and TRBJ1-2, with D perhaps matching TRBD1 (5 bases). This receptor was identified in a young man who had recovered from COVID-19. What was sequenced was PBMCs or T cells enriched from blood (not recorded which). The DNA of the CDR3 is TGTGCCAGCAGCTCTAGGGGAGGGAGGCCTAACTATGGCTACACCTTC. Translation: CASSSRGGRPNYGYTF.